This T cell receptor (beta chain) was obtained from a study of blood T cell repertoires in COVID-19. Overall study context: Spain, Italy and the United States supplied samples that represented acute and convalescent COVID-19. The analysed material was cDNA or gDNA that came from T cells, B-cell-depleted T cells, or PBMCs.

In the original analysis: From reference gene primer amplification, estimates of nucleated cell counts were derived. The table came from immunoSEQ multiplex PCR; TCRdb's copy has only in-frame clones and leaves some out. V and J calls and clone size are given by that table; D and trimming were obtained from the DNA. The top ten clones hold 4% to 5.5% of a sample with approximately 210,000 clones, about nine tenths of them seen once. CDR3 length: 17 residues. Germline-derived CDR1 and CDR2 are GTSNPN and SVGIG (reference sequence). The junction had 10 bases not matched to a gene; V was cut back by 2 bases and J by 1 base.

The specimen was peripheral blood. This clonotype was obtained from a woman in her forties with acute or convalescent COVID-19. This rearrangement joins TRBV30 to TRBJ1-5; 8 nucleotides align to TRBD1. CDR3: CAWSSDRGQRSNQPQHF. CDR3 bases: TGTGCCTGGAGTTCCGACAGGGGTCAAAGGAGCAATCAGCCCCAGCATTTT.